The 17 T cell receptor beta chains below come from one sample, sequenced in a study of cytomegalovirus exposure and HLA in healthy donors. The PCR ran on 60 Vbeta and 13 Jbeta primers. Assay used: immunoSEQ multiplex PCR; TCRdb lists only in-frame clones, some missing. In the table there are 160,000 or so clones, 80% of which are singletons. Sequenced sample: PBMCs. The receptors were sampled from a woman aged 50 to 60 in good health and CMV-seronegative.

The chain links TRBV5-6 to TRBJ2-3; 10 positions agree with TRBD2. CDR1 and CDR2 from the germline V gene are SGHDT and YYEEEE. The length of the CDR3 is 16 residues. The junction had 10 bases not matched to a gene; V was cut back by 4 bases and J by 5 bases. CDR3 DNA: TGTGCCAGCAGCCCTCCCCTAGCGGGAGTTTTAGATACGCAGTATTTT. Translated: CASSPPLAGVLDTQYF.

In its sample, this clone was seen a few times. V and J are TRBV13 and TRBJ2-5, with 12 positions matching TRBD2. V lost 5 bases to trimming and J lost 3 bases; unmatched junction nucleotides: 10. Germline CDR1 is PRHDT and CDR2 is FYEKMQ (reference sequence). This CDR3 region has 17 residues. The CDR3: CASSRRSSGRGEETQYF. CDR3 sequence (DNA): TGTGCCAGCAGCCGCCGGTCTAGCGGGAGGGGGGAAGAGACCCAGTACTTC.

The chain links TRBV19 to TRBJ1-1; 9 bases agree with TRBD1. The junction had 12 bases not matched to a gene; V was cut back by 7 bases and J by 6 bases. The CDR3 contains 15 residues. CDR1 is LNHDA, CDR2 SQIVND, per germline (reference sequence). CDR3 sequence reads: CASITRGTGTSEAFF. CDR3 nucleotides: TGTGCCAGTATCACGCGCGGGACAGGGACCTCTGAAGCTTTCTTT. Together with reference TRBV19 and TRBJ1-1, the CDR3 gives the full variable domain: DGGITQSPKYLFRKEGQNVTLSCEQNLNHDAMYWYRQDPGQGLRLIYYSQIVNDFQKGDIAEGYSVSREKKESFPLTVTSAQKNPTAFYLCASITRGTGTSEAFFGQGTRLTVV.

This clone is a singleton in its sample. This chain joins TRBV19 and TRBJ1-5; D gene ambiguous. V was cut by 3 bases and J by 3 bases, with 18 bases left in between. CDR1 is LNHDA and CDR2 is SQIVND in the germline V gene (reference sequence). The CDR3 spans 17 residues. CDR3: CASSIGAWLVPNQPQHF. CDR3 nucleotide sequence: TGTGCCAGTAGTATTGGAGCGTGGTTGGTCCCCAATCAGCCCCAGCATTTT. The full variable domain, in which reference TRBV19 and TRBJ1-5 provide the parts outside the CDR3, is DGGITQSPKYLFRKEGQNVTLSCEQNLNHDAMYWYRQDPGQGLRLIYYSQIVNDFQKGDIAEGYSVSREKKESFPLTVTSAQKNPTAFYLCASSIGAWLVPNQPQHFGDGTRLSIL.

The chain recombines TRBV11-2 with TRBJ1-1, with 7 bases that match TRBD1. V dropped 5 bases and J dropped 3; count of bases not matched to a gene: 9. Germline V gene sequence: CDR1 SGHAT, CDR2 FQNNGV. The CDR3 length is 15 residues. CDR3 protein: CASSPRQGDYTEAFF. The CDR3 coding sequence is TGTGCCAGCAGCCCACGACAGGGTGATTACACTGAAGCTTTCTTT.

The chain is built from TRBV28 and TRBJ1-1; TRBD1 matches 9 bases. CDR1 and CDR2 from the germline V gene are MDHEN and SYDVKM. This CDR3 comprises 17 residues. The V segment lost 2 bases and the J segment 0 bases; nucleotides outside the gene matches: 7. The CDR3 nucleotides are TGTGCCAGCAGTTTAACTCGGGGACAGGGAATGAACACTGAAGCTTTCTTT. Translating gives CASSLTRGQGMNTEAFF.

With respect to this clone: The conserved phenylalanine or tryptophan normally closing the CDR3 is absent here, so this likely arose from a read error. V and J are TRBV19 and TRBJ1-2, with a weak D call TRBD1 (5 bases). Germline CDR1 is LNHDA and CDR2 is SQIVND (reference sequence). This CDR3 has 13 amino acids. V gave up 7 bases and J gave up 4 bases, with 13 bases separating them. CDR3 sequence (DNA): TGTGCCAGTAACGCCGGCGGGGGCTATGGCTACACCCTC. It is translated as CASNAGGGYGYTL.

The chain couples TRBV27 to TRBJ2-1, with D possibly matching TRBD1 (6 bases). Trimming removed 3 bases from V and 8 bases from J, with 14 bases in between. The germline gives CDR1 MNHEY, CDR2 SMNVEV (reference sequence). There are 14 residues in the CDR3. Here the CDR3 DNA reads TGTGCCAGCAGTTTGAACAGGGTGTTCGATGAGCAGTTCTTC. This gives the protein CASSLNRVFDEQFF.

This clone showed up just once. V is TRBV7-9 and J is TRBJ2-1, with TRBD2 identical over 9 bases. From germline, CDR1 is SEHNR and CDR2 FQNEAQ (reference sequence). J lost 3 bases, V lost 6 bases, and 3 bases had no gene match. CDR3 length: 14 amino acids. Here the CDR3 DNA reads TGTGCCAGCAGGGGTAGCGGGAGCTACAATGAGCAGTTCTTC. Translation: CASRGSGSYNEQFF.

The V and J genes are TRBV7-2 and TRBJ1-1, with TRBD1 identical over 7 bases. The V gene end was trimmed by 4 bases and the J gene end by 4 bases; junction bases not matched to a gene: 12. The CDR3 has 16 residues. The germline CDR1 and CDR2 sequences are SGHTA and FQGNSA. The CDR3 DNA reads TGTGCCAGCAGCTCGGGATCGTCCACAGGGGCCACTGAAGCTTTCTTT. Protein: CASSSGSSTGATEAFF.

CDR3 bases: TGTGCCAGCAGTTTATCGGTTTTCGGGTCAGATACGCAGTATTTT. Protein sequence: CASSLSVFGSDTQYF. The rearrangement links TRBV27 to TRBJ2-3; D is unclear. Germline V gene data show CDR1 as MNHEY and CDR2 as SMNVEV (reference sequence). CDR3 size: 15 residues. Between the trimmed V and J ends, which lost 0 bases and 4 bases, there was a span of 11 bases.

This clone was seen a handful of times. The chain uses TRBV6-6 and TRBJ2-7; tentatively, D is TRBD1 (6 bases). Germline lookup yields CDR1 MNHNY and CDR2 SVGAGI (reference sequence). V lost 2 bases to trimming and J lost 6 bases, with 20 bases between them. The CDR3 length is 16 residues. The CDR3 bases are TGTGCCAGCAGTTACCAACAGGGTGGCTTATTGGGCGAGCAGTACTTC. As protein: CASSYQQGGLLGEQYF.

The V and J genes are TRBV10-3 and TRBJ2-1; TRBD2 agrees at 11 bases. V lost 7 bases and J lost 7; bases outside the gene matches: 9. Germline V lookup: CDR1 ENHRY, CDR2 SYGVKD. There are 15 residues in the CDR3. CDR3 nucleotides: TGTGCCATCACTAACCTAGCGGGAGGTGGGAATGAGCAGTTCTTC. Translated: CAITNLAGGGNEQFF.

This rearrangement joins TRBV9 to TRBJ1-1; TRBD1 aligns across 8 bases. V shed 1 base, J shed 2 bases, and the junction held 13 bases outside the gene matches. The germline V gene has CDR1 SGDLS and CDR2 YYNGEE. The CDR3 contains 18 residues. CDR3 DNA: TGTGCCAGCAGCGTACCCGACGGACAGGGCTCCCTTAACACTGAAGCTTTCTTT. Protein product: CASSVPDGQGSLNTEAFF.

The chain links TRBV6-5 to TRBJ2-3, with a possible D match to TRBD2 (7 bases). Trimming removed 6 bases at V and 0 bases at J, with 10 bases between. The CDR3 runs 14 residues. CDR1 is MNHEY and CDR2 is SVGAGI in the germline V gene. The CDR3 region is CASRGGGSTDTQYF. CDR3 DNA sequence: TGTGCCAGCAGGGGAGGGGGTAGCACAGATACGCAGTATTTT.

In this sample, this clone turned up a few times. The chain combines TRBV4-3 with TRBJ1-1; D remains ambiguous. Trimming stripped 0 bases from V and 5 bases from J, with 13 bases between. CDR1 and CDR2 from the germline V gene are LGHNA and YSLEER. The CDR3 has 15 residues. CDR3 sequence (DNA): TGCGCCAGCAGCCAAGATTTCCCGACCAGGACTGAAGCTTTCTTT. Translated, it gives CASSQDFPTRTEAFF.

This clone was counted a few times. The rearrangement joins TRBV27 to TRBJ1-5; D possibly corresponds to TRBD1 (5 bases). Germline V lookup: CDR1 MNHEY, CDR2 SMNVEV (reference sequence). V lost 8 bases and J 3 bases, leaving 17 bases between the germline ends. This CDR3 is 15 amino acids long. The DNA for the CDR3 is TGTGCCAGCGCCCGAGGTCCAGGGATCAATCAGCCCCAGCATTTT. As protein: CASARGPGINQPQHF.